This T cell receptor (beta chain) came from a study of blood T cell repertoires in COVID-19 (dated by TCRdb to 2020 to 2022). Turning to the overall study: Samples covering the acute and convalescent phases of COVID-19 were provided by collaborators in the United States, Italy and Spain. The material from the prospective study consisted of cDNA or gDNA derived from T cells, B-cell-depleted T cells, or PBMCs. Nearly every sample came with metadata listing a de-identified subject ID, COVID-19 status, age in years and sex. The repertoires were made available in a free public database intended to serve as a resource for research on the immune response to SARS-CoV-2. Where available, HLA class I and class II types were obtained from metadata supplied by the sample provider rather than from assay-based typing. Samples were obtained from the ongoing ImmuneRACE study (first 160 participants) and from 1,254 subjects provided by 6 global collaborators. Deeply sampled blood TCRbeta repertoires from subjects exposed to, actively infected with, or recovered from COVID-19 were included in the dataset. General study outcomes and caveats: Clinical and demographic metadata were provided uncurated, with the amount varying by source and participant.

Each collaborating institution followed its own protocols to collect whole blood in K2EDTA tubes. For TCRbeta analysis, collaborator samples were shipped as frozen whole blood, as isolated PBMCs, or as DNA extracted from either sample type. Details on this clone: The antigen it binds to is not known. No much larger clone exists at a distance of one base, and base qualities are not known.

TCRbeta CDR3 regions were amplified from genomic DNA by means of the immunoSEQ Assay, a bias-controlled multiplex PCR. The paper's processing steps were these. Within the assay, amplification of reference gene primers was used to estimate how many nucleated cells each sample contained. To quantify the absolute abundance of each unique TCRbeta CDR3 rearrangement, sequence reads were collapsed and filtered. For each sample, productive Simpson clonality was calculated by taking the square root of Simpson's diversity index across productive rearrangements. Not all clones reach the TCRdb copy of this immuneACCESS table, which keeps in-frame sequences only. Checked studies attribute under half of the gap to unresolved V genes and leave the rest unexplained. The V and J calls and the clone size are those of that table, but D and trimming were determined from the DNA. This sample is represented by over 100,000 clones; around four fifths of them were singletons. The ten largest clones take up 16% of the sample.

The origin of this receptor is a man in his 60s with active or convalescent COVID-19. Sequencing used peripheral blood.

The CDR3 region has the sequence CASSSTGGDSPLHF. In nucleotide form, the sequence is TGTGCCAGCTCATCTACAGGGGGGGATTCACCCCTCCACTTT. The chain joins TRBV18 to TRBJ1-6; a stretch of 8 junction bases matches TRBD1. Germline trimming: 5 bases from V, 8 bases from J; junction bases outside gene matches: 5. CDR1 and CDR2, looked up from the germline V gene, are KGHSH and LQKENI. The cysteine opens and the phenylalanine closes a CDR3 of 14 amino acids. The entry retains the CDR3 DNA only, 42 bases that are in frame from base 1.